Following are 20 T cell receptor beta chains from one sample sequenced in a study of chemoradiotherapy in HPV16-positive cancers. The table came from immunoSEQ multiplex PCR; TCRdb's copy has only in-frame clones and leaves some out. The data contain approximately 17,000 clones, roughly two thirds of them seen just once; the ten biggest clones take up roughly 8%. Sequencing was performed on tumor tissue, taken from a patient who underwent chemoradiotherapy. Receptors originate from a human donor with HPV-associated anogenital cancer.

There are a few counts of this clone. The chain recombines TRBV27 with TRBJ2-3; 7 bases are a match to TRBD2. The length of the CDR3 is 15 residues. Trimming took 4 bases from V and 0 from J; bases not matched to a gene: 4. Germline CDR1 reads MNHEY; CDR2 reads SMNVEV (reference sequence). In nucleotides, the CDR3 is TGTGCCAGCAGTTCGGGGAGGGTCAGCACAGATACGCAGTATTTT. Translation: CASSSGRVSTDTQYF.

The J gene is TRBJ1-2, the V gene TRBV29-1; tentative D call: TRBD1 (5 bases). The CDR3 has 12 residues. V was pared by 6 bases and J by 8 bases, with 16 bases between. Germline V gene sequence: CDR1 SQVTM, CDR2 ANQGSEA. The CDR3 DNA reads TGCAGCGTCCGAGGGTTGACAGTAGGCTACACCTTC. It is translated as CSVRGLTVGYTF.

The chain carries TRBV2 and TRBJ1-4, with 8 positions matching TRBD1. The CDR3 sequence is 15 residues long. Germline V gives CDR1 SNHLY, CDR2 FYNNEI. The V segment lost 1 base and the J segment 5 bases; nucleotides outside the gene matches: 3. The CDR3 region has the DNA TGTGCCAGCAGTGAAGGGGGGACAGGCAATGAAAAACTGTTTTTT. Protein: CASSEGGTGNEKLFF.

CDR3 sequence (DNA): TGCGCCAGCAGAGCTATGCCGGGGTCCGCCTACGAGCAGTACTTC. It translates to CASRAMPGSAYEQYF. The chain carries TRBV5-1 and TRBJ2-7; D might be TRBD2 (5 bases). The CDR3 extends over 15 amino acids. CDR1 and CDR2 (germline): SGHRS, YFSETQ. Trimming stripped 5 bases from V and 2 bases from J, with 17 bases between.

The chain carries TRBV30 and TRBJ1-4, with 7 positions matching TRBD1. CDR3 length: 14 amino acids. Germline trimming cut 5 bases from V and 8 bases from J; bases unmatched to any gene: 11. Germline V gene data show CDR1 as GTSNPN and CDR2 as SVGIG (reference sequence). The chain's CDR3 is CAWAGGSGPEKLFF. The CDR3 region has the DNA TGTGCCTGGGCAGGGGGGTCGGGGCCCGAAAAACTGTTTTTT.

The chain carries TRBV9 and TRBJ1-1; 8 bases fit TRBD1. The V gene's germline CDR1 is SGDLS and CDR2 YYNGEE. Trimming removed 3 bases from V and 0 bases from J; junction bases left unmatched: 7. The CDR3 runs to 16 residues. For the CDR3, the DNA is TGTGCCAGCAGCGCTGGACAGGGTTTGATGAACACTGAAGCTTTCTTT. Protein product: CASSAGQGLMNTEAFF. Full variable domain (missing parts from reference TRBV9 and TRBJ1-1): DSGVTQTPKHLITATGQRVTLRCSPRSGDLSVYWYQQSLDQGLQFLIQYYNGEERAKGNILERFSAQQFPDLHSELNLSSLELGDSALYFCASSAGQGLMNTEAFFGQGTRLTVV.

The chain employs TRBV9 and TRBJ2-7, with D possibly TRBD2 on 5 matching bases. The germline CDR1 and CDR2 sequences are SGDLS and YYNGEE. V lost 4 bases to trimming and J lost 2 bases, with 16 bases between them. The CDR3 extends over 15 amino acids. This CDR3 reads CASSPRAYGAYEQYF. The CDR3 DNA reads TGTGCCAGCAGCCCGCGGGCTTACGGAGCCTACGAGCAGTACTTC.

The chain recombines TRBV29-1 with TRBJ2-7; the match to TRBD1 covers 8 bases. The germline gives CDR1 SQVTM, CDR2 ANQGSEA. With V trimmed by 4 bases and J by 1 base, 9 bases remained unmatched. The CDR3 length is 15 residues. CDR3 residues: CSVVTTHRGSYEQYF. DNA for the CDR3: TGCAGCGTTGTGACTACTCACAGGGGGTCCTACGAGCAGTACTTC.

V is TRBV30 and J is TRBJ1-3; D may be TRBD1 (6 bases). CDR1 is GTSNPN, CDR2 SVGIG, per germline (reference sequence). This CDR3 is 13 amino acids long. Trimming took 4 bases from V and 2 from J, leaving 9 bases between them. The CDR3 region is CAWKAGAGNTIYF. The CDR3 region has the DNA TGTGCCTGGAAAGCAGGGGCTGGAAACACCATATATTTT.

The gene calls are TRBV30 and TRBJ1-6; no reliable D call. The CDR3 runs 12 residues. Trimming left V 3 bases short and J 7 bases short, with 7 bases between. CDR1 and CDR2 from the germline V gene are GTSNPN and SVGIG (reference sequence). The CDR3 DNA reads as TGTGCCTGGAGGTCCTGGAATTCACCCCTCCACTTT. It is translated as CAWRSWNSPLHF.

This clone was recorded once. This chain links TRBV28 with TRBJ1-4, with D hard to call. CDR1 and CDR2 from the germline V gene are MDHEN and SYDVKM. V was trimmed by 3 bases and J by 4 bases, leaving 9 bases between them. The CDR3 covers 14 residues. In nucleotides, the CDR3 is TGTGCCAGCAGTTTCTGGTCCGGTAATGAAAAACTGTTTTTT. This sequence encodes CASSFWSGNEKLFF.

This clone was detected once. This chain links TRBV27 with TRBJ1-1, with D unresolved. V shed 2 bases and J shed 5 bases, with 12 bases lying between them. Per germline, CDR1 MNHEY and CDR2 SMNVEV (reference sequence). The CDR3 spans 14 residues. The CDR3 region has the DNA TGTGCCAGCAGTTTAGGGCATTGGGGTACTGAAGCTTTCTTT. Its protein is CASSLGHWGTEAFF.

The gene calls are TRBV5-5 and TRBJ1-1; TRBD1 agrees at 7 bases. The germline gives CDR1 SGHKS, CDR2 YYEKEE (reference sequence). CDR3 length: 13 amino acids. Unmatched junction bases numbered 7, after V lost 4 bases and J lost 7 bases. Here the CDR3 DNA reads TGTGCCAGCAGCAGGACAGGCGTTGGTGAAGCTTTCTTT. This translates into CASSRTGVGEAFF.

The V call is TRBV18, the J call TRBJ1-3; D uncertain. The CDR3 is 19 amino acids. Trimming cost V 1 base and J 0 bases, with 19 bases left between them. The germline V gene encodes CDR1 KGHSH and CDR2 LQKENI. CDR3 nucleotide sequence: TGTGCCAGCTCACCACGAGGGCTGAGTCCCTTGAACTCTGGAAACACCATATATTTT. This sequence encodes CASSPRGLSPLNSGNTIYF.

This clone occurred a few times. The genes are TRBV5-5 and TRBJ2-3, with 11 bases fitting TRBD2. Germline-derived CDR1 and CDR2 are SGHKS and YYEKEE (reference sequence). The length of the CDR3 is 14 residues. The V and J ends lost 3 bases and 5 bases, in that order; junction bases with no gene match: 2. CDR3 coding DNA: TGTGCCAGCAGCTCCGGACTAGCGGGAGATACGCAGTATTTT. It yields the protein CASSSGLAGDTQYF.

This clone has more than one count but fewer than ten. The V and J genes are TRBV29-1 and TRBJ1-2; D ambiguous. V was trimmed by 4 bases and J by 8 bases, leaving 11 bases between them. CDR3 size: 11 residues. Germline loops: CDR1 SQVTM, CDR2 ANQGSEA. The CDR3: CSVGQLGGYTF. DNA of the CDR3: TGCAGCGTTGGGCAGCTAGGGGGCTACACCTTC.

The chain couples TRBV5-1 to TRBJ2-7; tentative D call: TRBD2 (6 bases). There are 13 residues in the CDR3. The germline V and J ends were trimmed by 3 bases and 2 bases, with 9 bases remaining between them. Germline V lookup: CDR1 SGHRS, CDR2 YFSETQ. In nucleotides, the CDR3 is TGCGCCAGCAGCTCGCGGGGCACCTACGAGCAGTACTTC. Its protein is CASSSRGTYEQYF.

This clone was counted a few times. The gene calls are TRBV28 and TRBJ1-5; no definite D call. V gave up 5 bases and J gave up 6 bases, with 14 bases separating them. The V gene's germline CDR1 is MDHEN and CDR2 SYDVKM. CDR3 length equals 14 residues. This CDR3 reads CASSPPGSGQPQHF. The DNA for the CDR3 is TGTGCCAGCAGTCCGCCGGGGTCAGGTCAGCCCCAGCATTTT.

This chain connects TRBV2 to TRBJ1-3; 7 nucleotides align to TRBD1. The junction had 5 bases not matched to a gene; V was cut back by 6 bases and J by 0 bases. CDR1 and CDR2 from the germline V gene are SNHLY and FYNNEI. The CDR3 runs 15 residues. The CDR3 DNA reads as TGTGCCAGCAGGAGGGACAGCGGCTCTGGAAACACCATATATTTT. Translating gives CASRRDSGSGNTIYF.

The CDR3 nucleotides are TGCACCAGCAGCCAGGAGGCTCCGGGACAGGGTAATTCACCCCTCCACTTT. This encodes CTSSQEAPGQGNSPLHF. J is TRBJ1-6 and V is TRBV1; TRBD1, as called in the table, went unchecked against the DNA. TRBV1 is termed a pseudogene. The CDR3 totals 17 residues.